Presented here are 21 T cell receptor beta chains from one specimen sequenced in a study of cytomegalovirus exposure and HLA in healthy donors. Primers for the PCR totalled 60 Vbeta and 13 Jbeta. Generated by immunoSEQ multiplex PCR, the TCRdb table keeps only in-frame clones and is missing some. The sample holds about 150,000 clones, 82% seen once. Material for sequencing was PBMCs. These receptors were obtained from a woman between 50 and 59 years old in good health and CMV-seropositive.

The chain links TRBV7-2 to TRBJ2-5; 8 bases fit TRBD2. TRBJ2-7 explains the end of the DNA better; the J call may be wrong. This CDR3 has 15 residues. Germline CDR1 SGHTA, CDR2 FQGNSA. This chain's CDR3 is CASSIRSGGGDEQYF. In nucleotides, the CDR3 is TGTGCCAGCAGCATTCGAAGCGGGGGAGGTGACGAGCAGTACTTC.

J is TRBJ1-6 and V is TRBV9, with D hard to call. In germline, CDR1 is SGDLS, CDR2 YYNGEE. This CDR3 is built from 15 residues. Between the trimmed V and J ends, which lost 3 bases and 5 bases, there was a span of 12 bases. CDR3 coding DNA: TGTGCCAGCAGCGATGACACAAGAGATAATTCACCCCTCCACTTT. Its translation: CASSDDTRDNSPLHF. The variable domain in full, with the rest retrieved from reference TRBV9 and TRBJ1-6, is DSGVTQTPKHLITATGQRVTLRCSPRSGDLSVYWYQQSLDQGLQFLIQYYNGEERAKGNILERFSAQQFPDLHSELNLSSLELGDSALYFCASSDDTRDNSPLHFGNGTRLTVT.

Concerning this clone itself: The identical CDR3 is also encoded by other nucleotide sequences in the sample. The chain links TRBV6-6 to TRBJ2-1; maybe TRBD1 (5 bases). The CDR3 is 13 amino acids. V was pared by 5 bases and J by 3 bases, with 8 bases between. Germline lookup yields CDR1 MNHNY and CDR2 SVGAGI (reference sequence). CDR3 sequence (DNA): TGTGCCAGCAGTCGAGACAGCTACAATGAGCAGTTCTTC. This translates into CASSRDSYNEQFF.

This chain joins TRBV19 and TRBJ1-4; tentative D call: TRBD1 (6 bases). Trimming shortened V by 4 bases and J by 6 bases, and 12 bases separated the two germline ends. The CDR3 contains 14 residues. CDR1 and CDR2 from the germline V gene are LNHDA and SQIVND (reference sequence). The CDR3 reads CASSKRTVDEKLFF. The CDR3 region has the DNA TGTGCCAGTAGTAAGCGGACAGTAGATGAAAAACTGTTTTTT.

V is TRBV30 and J is TRBJ2-3; 7 bases align to TRBD2. V gave up 5 bases and J gave up 6 bases; unmatched junction bases: 8. CDR3 length: 13 residues. Germline loops: CDR1 GTSNPN, CDR2 SVGIG (reference sequence). The DNA of the CDR3 is TGTGCCTGGGGACTAGTGGGGGGGGATACGCAGTATTTT. It yields the protein CAWGLVGGDTQYF.

The genes are TRBV5-6 and TRBJ1-1; TRBD1 matches at 9 bases. The V and J ends lost 2 bases and 3 bases, in that order; junction bases with no gene match: 8. Per germline, CDR1 SGHDT and CDR2 YYEEEE. The CDR3 is 16 amino acids. The CDR3 loop is CASSFDRGGEDTEAFF. The CDR3, as DNA: TGTGCCAGCAGCTTTGACAGGGGGGGGGAGGACACTGAAGCTTTCTTT.

This chain uses TRBV5-4 with TRBJ2-7, with 9 positions matching TRBD1. The CDR3 spans 14 residues. Trimming cost V 5 bases and J 3 bases; bases outside gene matches: 6. CDR1 is SGHNT and CDR2 is YYREEE in the germline V gene (reference sequence). The CDR3 protein is CASSPGQGYYEQYF. The DNA for the CDR3 is TGTGCCAGCAGTCCGGGACAGGGTTACTACGAGCAGTACTTC.

This CDR3 is CASSFRDRGYNTGELFF. The CDR3 DNA sequence: TGTGCCAGCAGCTTTCGGGACAGGGGCTATAACACCGGGGAGCTGTTTTTT. The J gene is TRBJ2-2, the V gene TRBV7-9; 10 bases fit TRBD1. CDR1 is SEHNR, CDR2 FQNEAQ, per germline (reference sequence). The CDR3 extends over 17 amino acids. The V gene end was trimmed by 3 bases and the J gene end by 2 bases; junction bases not matched to a gene: 6.

This chain links TRBV6-5 with TRBJ1-2, with no clear D. Trimming removed 9 bases at V and 8 bases at J, with 13 bases between. The CDR3 consists of 11 residues. CDR1 is MNHEY and CDR2 is SVGAGI in the germline V gene. CDR3 sequence: CASLGRGGYTF. CDR3 coding DNA: TGTGCCAGTCTAGGAAGAGGAGGCTACACCTTC.

Remarks on this clone: In the same sample, other DNA sequences code for this CDR3. This chain joins TRBV19 and TRBJ1-1; TRBD1 matches at 10 bases. Per germline, CDR1 LNHDA and CDR2 SQIVND (reference sequence). The length of the CDR3 is 13 residues. V shed 5 bases and J 5 bases; nucleotides not matched to a gene: 2. This chain's CDR3 is CASSRTGGTEAFF. CDR3 nucleotides: TGTGCCAGTAGTCGGACAGGGGGAACTGAAGCTTTCTTT.

The gene calls are TRBV9 and TRBJ1-1; the D gene is possibly TRBD1 (6 bases). Trimming removed 7 bases at V and 1 base at J, with 14 bases between. The CDR3 has 14 residues. From germline, CDR1 is SGDLS and CDR2 YYNGEE. The CDR3 coding sequence is TGTGCCAGCGGGGGTACAGGGTGGAACACTGAAGCTTTCTTT. Translating it yields CASGGTGWNTEAFF.

The chain joins TRBV5-6 to TRBJ2-2; D unresolved. Between the trimmed V and J ends, which lost 5 bases and 5 bases, there was a span of 10 bases. The germline gives CDR1 SGHDT, CDR2 YYEEEE. CDR3 size: 13 residues. The CDR3 region has the DNA TGTGCCAGCAGGAGACAAGAGACCGGGGAGCTGTTTTTT. Its protein is CASRRQETGELFF. The full variable domain, in which reference TRBV5-6 and TRBJ2-2 provide the parts outside the CDR3, is DAGVTQSPTHLIKTRGQQVTLRCSPKSGHDTVSWYQQALGQGPQFIFQYYEEEERQRGNFPDRFSGHQFPNYSSELNVNALLLGDSALYLCASRRQETGELFFGEGSRLTVL.

This rearrangement joins TRBV5-1 to TRBJ1-6; 8 bases map to TRBD1. The V and J ends lost 1 base and 7 bases, in that order; junction bases with no gene match: 4. Looked up from germline, CDR1 is SGHRS and CDR2 is YFSETQ. The CDR3 loop spans 15 amino acids. The CDR3 spells CASSLSGGVNSPLHF. DNA of the CDR3: TGCGCCAGCAGCTTGTCAGGGGGCGTAAATTCACCCCTCCACTTT. The full variable domain, its missing parts supplied by reference TRBV5-1 and TRBJ1-6, is KAGVTQTPRYLIKTRGQQVTLSCSPISGHRSVSWYQQTPGQGLQFLFEYFSETQRNKGNFPGRFSGRQFSNSRSEMNVSTLELGDSALYLCASSLSGGVNSPLHFGNGTRLTVT.

The DNA of the CDR3 is TGTGCCAGTAGTCGCCCTGGAAAAGGGGCAAGCTATGGCTACACCTTC. Protein product: CASSRPGKGASYGYTF. The chain couples TRBV19 to TRBJ1-2; D is possibly TRBD1 (5 bases). The V and J ends lost 5 bases and 4 bases respectively, with 20 bases between them. CDR3 length: 16 amino acids. Looked up from germline, CDR1 is LNHDA and CDR2 is SQIVND (reference sequence).

The V call is TRBV2, the J call TRBJ1-3; possibly TRBD1 for D (6 bases). The CDR3 covers 16 residues. V was clipped by 6 bases and J by 0 bases, with 15 bases between them. Germline V lookup: CDR1 SNHLY, CDR2 FYNNEI. For the CDR3, the DNA is TGTGCCAGCAGCAGGGGACACCCGAGCTCTGGAAACACCATATATTTT. This encodes CASSRGHPSSGNTIYF.

This chain connects TRBV19 to TRBJ1-5; D is possibly TRBD1 (5 bases). Trimming pared 3 bases from V and 0 bases from J, leaving 18 bases between. Germline V gene data show CDR1 as LNHDA and CDR2 as SQIVND (reference sequence). The CDR3 has 18 amino acids. In DNA form, the CDR3 reads TGTGCCAGTAGTATCTTGGGGCCCCACGGTATTAGCAATCAGCCCCAGCATTTT. It yields the protein CASSILGPHGISNQPQHF.

This sequence joins TRBV5-8 and TRBJ1-2; tentatively, D is TRBD1 (5 bases). The CDR3 totals 14 residues. Germline CDR1 reads SGHTS; CDR2 reads YDEGEE. The V and J ends lost 0 bases and 5 bases respectively, with 11 bases between them. In DNA form, the CDR3 reads TGTGCCAGCAGCTTGGCCCCAGGGCAATATGGCTACACCTTC. Protein: CASSLAPGQYGYTF.

The chain uses TRBV19 and TRBJ2-7; 10 bases match TRBD2. V was pared by 3 bases and J by 3 bases, with 2 bases of the junction left unmatched. CDR1 and CDR2 (germline): LNHDA, SQIVND (reference sequence). There are 14 residues in the CDR3. CDR3 amino acids: CASSMASGGYEQYF. Written as DNA, the CDR3 is TGTGCCAGTAGTATGGCTAGCGGGGGCTACGAGCAGTACTTC.

This chain uses TRBV12-5 with TRBJ1-1; TRBD1 might be the D (6 bases). Trimming pared 3 bases from V and 3 bases from J, leaving 14 bases between. The CDR3 is 15 residues long. The germline gives CDR1 LGHNT, CDR2 FRNRAP. The CDR3 DNA sequence: TGTGCTAGTGGTTTCAGTACAGGGACCGACACTGAAGCTTTCTTT. It translates to CASGFSTGTDTEAFF.

The rearrangement uses TRBV5-1 and TRBJ2-2; 9 bases are a match to TRBD1. Germline V lookup: CDR1 SGHRS, CDR2 YFSETQ. V trimming: 5 bases; J trimming: 6 bases; junction bases outside the gene matches: 8. The CDR3 runs 15 residues. In DNA, the CDR3 is TGCGCCAGCAGTCCCGGGACAGGGTATTCCGGGGAGCTGTTTTTT. It encodes CASSPGTGYSGELFF.

The V call is TRBV7-9, the J call TRBJ2-3; TRBD1 aligns across 7 bases. CDR1 SEHNR and CDR2 FQNEAQ come from the germline V gene (reference sequence). V shed 5 bases, J shed 4 bases, and the junction held 12 bases outside the gene matches. The CDR3 loop spans 16 amino acids. CDR3 bases: TGTGCCAGCAGCCTCACATGGACAGGTCCCTCAGATACGCAGTATTTT. Translation: CASSLTWTGPSDTQYF. The full variable domain, with the rest looked up from reference TRBV7-9 and TRBJ2-3, is DTGVSQNPRHKITKRGQNVTFRCDPISEHNRLYWYRQTLGQGPEFLTYFQNEAQLEKSRLLSDRFSAERPKGSFSTLEIQRTEQGDSAMYLCASSLTWTGPSDTQYFGPGTRLTVL.